A selection of T cell receptor beta chains follows, all from one sample in a study of control samples from healthy donors and cancer patients. Measured with immunoSEQ multiplex PCR; TCRdb has only the in-frame clones, and not every one. The sample records under 200,000 clones, about 94% being singletons. Source material: PBMCs. The receptor source for this set is a man aged 55 to 70 with colorectal cancer. Each CDR3 is given with its conserved first and last residue.

J gene	V gene	CDR3 protein
TRBJ2-3	TRBV5-8	CASSPGRADTQYF
TRBJ1-2	TRBV4-2	CASRANYGYTF
TRBJ1-1	TRBV10-3	CAISGDRTNTEAFF
TRBJ1-1	TRBV10-3	CAISEEGALNTEAFF
TRBJ2-2	TRBV21-1	CASSKGLTGTGELFF
TRBJ1-1	TRBV5-4	CASSPRRGQMNTEAFF
TRBJ2-3	TRBV25-1	CASSESSTGGGTDTQYF
TRBJ1-1	TRBV3-1/TRBV3-2	CASSQVAGNTEAFF
TRBJ1-4	TRBV5-1	CASSFPPGQGARDEKLFF
TRBJ1-1	TRBV29-1	CSVRDGNTEAFF
TRBJ1-5	TRBV2	CASSELGSNQPQHF
TRBJ2-1	TRBV6-5	CASNQGGVMSEQFF
TRBJ2-1	TRBV5-6	CASSRMMLSSYNEQFF
TRBJ1-4	TRBV5-1	CASSLGQANEKLFF
TRBJ1-5	TRBV7-9	CASSLSGIGTQPQHF
TRBJ2-7	TRBV7-2	CASSLEVSEQYF
TRBJ2-7	TRBV4-1	CASSQGSQSWGLSYEQYF
TRBJ2-5	TRBV7-2	CASSLGGNQETQYF
TRBJ2-1	TRBV6-4	CASSDQRGYEQFF
TRBJ2-5	TRBV24-1	CATSEQALRGGQETQYF
TRBJ2-2	TRBV28	CASTLGDRVAGELFF
TRBJ2-7	TRBV2	CASSERAYSSYEQYF
TRBJ1-4	TRBV5-6	CASSLDEKLFF
TRBJ2-7	TRBV19	CASSARGTSYEQYF
TRBJ2-5	TRBV3-1/TRBV3-2	CASSHEGQGAETQYF
TRBJ1-6	TRBV5-4	CASSWDLGQGAPLHF
TRBJ1-1	TRBV25-1	CASRGGRTNTEAFF
TRBJ2-5	TRBV19	CASSIAGAETQYF
TRBJ2-1	TRBV18	CASSPPKGRNEQFF